The 27 T cell receptor beta chains presented below share a single source sample, sequenced in a study of blood T cell repertoires in COVID-19 (dated by TCRdb to between 2020 and 2021). The receptor library was made with the immunoSEQ multiplex PCR assay. TCRdb took over this immuneACCESS table, retaining in-frame rearrangements with V and J assigned. Such tables are incomplete; in checked studies, under half of the missing clones stem from an unresolved V gene, and the remainder is unexplained. The sample contains about 42,000 clones, about nine tenths of them found a single time. The leading ten clones occupy roughly 6.4% of the sample. Specimen: peripheral blood. Source of these receptors: a human donor in a cohort sampled during active COVID-19.

The chain joins TRBV13 to TRBJ2-1; possible D gene TRBD2, 6 bases. V lost 5 bases to trimming and J lost 6 bases, with 14 bases between them. The CDR3 loop spans 14 amino acids. Per the germline V gene, CDR1 is PRHDT and CDR2 is FYEKMQ (reference sequence). The CDR3 reads CASSSPTSSNEQFF. CDR3 nucleotides: TGTGCCAGCAGCAGCCCGACTAGTAGCAATGAGCAGTTCTTC.

In this sample, this clone turned up a few times. The chain joins TRBV5-1 to TRBJ1-5, with no clear D. Germline loops: CDR1 SGHRS, CDR2 YFSETQ. Between the trimmed V and J ends, which lost 1 base and 6 bases, there was a span of 8 bases. The CDR3 runs 13 residues. The DNA for the CDR3 is TGCGCCAGCAGCTTGAGCGGTTCTCAGCCCCAGCATTTT. It specifies CASSLSGSQPQHF.

This rearrangement joins TRBV5-4 to TRBJ2-7, with TRBD2 matching 9 bases. The CDR3 consists of 13 residues. Germline V gene sequence: CDR1 SGHNT, CDR2 YYREEE (reference sequence). The trim removed 0 bases at V and 13 bases at J, leaving 8 bases unmatched. The CDR3 DNA sequence: TGTGCCAGCAGCTTGGTAGCGGGGGACGAGCGATACTTC. It is translated as CASSLVAGDERYF.

V usage is TRBV10-3 and J usage is TRBJ1-5; 10 nucleotides agree with TRBD1. Germline CDR1 is ENHRY and CDR2 is SYGVKD. Trimming took 10 bases from V and 6 from J; bases not matched to a gene: 6. CDR3 length equals 13 residues. The CDR3 spells CATSGQGTQPQHF. The CDR3 DNA is TGTGCCACCTCGGGACAGGGGACTCAGCCCCAGCATTTT.

The chain recombines TRBV7-6 with TRBJ2-1; 10 bases match TRBD2. The CDR3 loop spans 15 amino acids. Germline loops: CDR1 SGHVS, CDR2 FNYEAQ. The J segment lost 4 bases and the V segment lost 2 bases, leaving 2 bases of the junction unmatched. CDR3 sequence reads: CASSLLAGVYNEQFF. The CDR3 DNA reads as TGTGCCAGCAGCTTACTAGCGGGGGTGTACAATGAGCAGTTCTTC. The full variable domain, in which reference TRBV7-6 and TRBJ2-1 provide the parts outside the CDR3, is GAGVSQSPRYKVTKRGQDVALRCDPISGHVSLYWYRQALGQGPEFLTYFNYEAQQDKSGLPNDRFSAERPEGSISTLTIQRTEQRDSAMYRCASSLLAGVYNEQFFGPGTRLTVL.

J is TRBJ2-1 and V is TRBV11-2; D call uncertain. V lost 1 base and J 4 bases, leaving 8 bases between the germline ends. CDR1 is SGHAT and CDR2 is FQNNGV in the germline V gene. This CDR3 contains 14 residues. CDR3 amino acids: CASSLVTAYNEQFF. The CDR3 bases are TGTGCCAGCAGCTTAGTAACAGCTTACAATGAGCAGTTCTTC.

The V and J genes are TRBV27 and TRBJ2-7; TRBD1 agrees at 9 bases. CDR3 length: 13 amino acids. The trim removed 8 bases at V and 5 bases at J, leaving 7 bases unmatched. Germline assignment: CDR1 MNHEY and CDR2 SMNVEV (reference sequence). CDR3 residues: CASRQGGLHEQYF. The CDR3 DNA sequence: TGTGCCAGCCGACAGGGGGGATTGCACGAGCAGTACTTC.

This chain connects TRBV7-2 to TRBJ2-7; 10 bases fit TRBD2. V was pared by 3 bases and J by 1 base, with 6 bases of the junction left unmatched. The length of the CDR3 is 16 residues. Germline V lookup: CDR1 SGHTA, CDR2 FQGNSA. DNA of the CDR3: TGTGCCAGCAGCTTTATAGCGGGGGGACATTCCTACGAGCAGTACTTC. Protein product: CASSFIAGGHSYEQYF.

The genes are TRBV7-8 and TRBJ1-1; D remains ambiguous. Germline V gene data show CDR1 as SGHVS and CDR2 as FQNEAQ. V gave up 0 bases and J gave up 1 base, with 12 bases separating them. The CDR3 covers 16 residues. CDR3 sequence (DNA): TGTGCCAGCAGCTTAGCAGCGAGGATGGGGAACACTGAAGCTTTCTTT. Translation: CASSLAARMGNTEAFF.

The chain links TRBV6-5 to TRBJ2-2, with D perhaps matching TRBD1 (5 bases). V lost 4 bases to trimming and J lost 6 bases, with 12 bases between them. This CDR3 has 14 amino acids. Germline assignment: CDR1 MNHEY and CDR2 SVGAGI. CDR3 protein: CASSSAREAGELFF. In DNA, the CDR3 is TGTGCCAGCAGTTCGGCCAGGGAAGCCGGGGAGCTGTTTTTT.

This chain connects TRBV5-6 to TRBJ2-7, with 9 bases aligning to TRBD1. Germline V lookup: CDR1 SGHDT, CDR2 YYEEEE. The CDR3 runs to 15 residues. The V gene end was trimmed by 0 bases and the J gene end by 2 bases; junction bases not matched to a gene: 3. For the CDR3, the DNA is TGTGCCAGCAGCTTGGACAGGGGGCTCGCCTACGAGCAGTACTTC. Its translation: CASSLDRGLAYEQYF.

V and J are TRBV30 and TRBJ2-1; TRBD2 is a possible D gene (6 bases). Germline V gene sequence: CDR1 GTSNPN, CDR2 SVGIG (reference sequence). This CDR3 has 17 amino acids. The V end was cut by 0 bases, the J end by 0 bases, with 15 bases between. The CDR3 region is CAWSVSPAGSSYNEQFF. CDR3 nucleotides: TGTGCCTGGAGTGTCAGTCCGGCGGGGTCCTCCTACAATGAGCAGTTCTTC.

This clone was observed a few times. In the same sample, other DNA sequences code for this CDR3. V usage is TRBV12-5 and J usage is TRBJ2-5, with 7 bases fitting TRBD2. From germline, CDR1 is LGHNT and CDR2 FRNRAP. Germline trimming cut 7 bases from V and 3 bases from J; bases unmatched to any gene: 5. The CDR3 has 13 residues. In nucleotides, the CDR3 is TGTGCTAGTGCCTGGGCGGGGGAAGAGACCCAGTACTTC. This translates into CASAWAGEETQYF.

V usage is TRBV7-8 and J usage is TRBJ1-2; D unresolved. The V end was cut by 5 bases, the J end by 8 bases, with 9 bases between. The germline CDR1 and CDR2 sequences are SGHVS and FQNEAQ. CDR3 length: 11 amino acids. DNA for the CDR3: TGTGCCAGCAGCCTATTCTCGGGCTACACCTTC. The encoded protein is CASSLFSGYTF.

The rearrangement joins TRBV18 to TRBJ1-1; the D is unclear. In germline, CDR1 is KGHSH, CDR2 LQKENI. With 2 bases removed from V and 3 bases from J, the gap between germline ends came to 10 bases. The CDR3 spans 14 residues. CDR3 DNA sequence: TGTGCCAGCTCACCAACGGGTAAAGACACTGAAGCTTTCTTT. Protein product: CASSPTGKDTEAFF.

The V gene is TRBV3-1 (or the pseudogene TRBV3-2), the J gene TRBJ2-1; D perhaps matches TRBD1 (6 bases). Germline loops: CDR1 LGHDT, CDR2 YNNKEL (reference sequence). Trimming left V 0 bases short and J 0 bases short, with 9 bases between. The CDR3 is 16 amino acids. The CDR3 here is CASSQDIGGSYNEQFF. CDR3 coding DNA: TGTGCCAGCAGCCAAGATATAGGGGGCTCCTACAATGAGCAGTTCTTC.

This chain joins TRBV29-1 and TRBJ1-3; 8 positions agree with TRBD1. The CDR3 extends over 13 amino acids. The V and J ends lost 7 bases and 7 bases, in that order; junction bases with no gene match: 9. Germline assignment: CDR1 SQVTM and CDR2 ANQGSEA. CDR3 in amino acids: CSAATGEANTIYF. The CDR3 bases are TGCAGCGCCGCGACAGGGGAAGCCAACACCATATATTTT.

This chain uses TRBV6-4 with TRBJ1-1; TRBD1 agrees at 8 bases. Per the germline V gene, CDR1 is MRHNA and CDR2 is SNTAGT. This CDR3 contains 17 residues. J was trimmed by 0 bases and V by 5 bases; bases with no gene match: 11. The CDR3 DNA reads as TGTGCCAGCAGTTGTAGGACAGGGACCGAATTGAACACTGAAGCTTTCTTT. Translating gives CASSCRTGTELNTEAFF.

V gene TRBV7-8 combines with J gene TRBJ1-1; D uncertain. Germline V gene sequence: CDR1 SGHVS, CDR2 FQNEAQ. V was clipped by 5 bases and J by 11 bases, with 18 bases between them. The CDR3 is 13 amino acids. CDR3 sequence reads: CASSRERGGDAFF. CDR3 coding DNA: TGTGCCAGCAGCCGCGAGAGAGGTGGAGACGCTTTCTTT.

V is TRBV10-2 and J is TRBJ1-2; no clear D gene. CDR3 length equals 15 residues. Germline CDR1 reads WSHSY; CDR2 reads SAAADI. Trimming cost V 2 bases and J 0 bases, with 10 bases left between them. Here the CDR3 reads CASSEVRSANYGYTF. For the CDR3, the DNA is TGCGCCAGCAGTGAGGTTCGTTCGGCTAACTATGGCTACACCTTC.

Only one count was recorded for this clone. The chain uses TRBV5-4 and TRBJ2-5; D gene ambiguous. Germline V gives CDR1 SGHNT, CDR2 YYREEE (reference sequence). V lost 3 bases and J lost 11, with 14 bases in between. The CDR3 loop spans 12 amino acids. The DNA for the CDR3 is TGTGCCAGCAGCTGGCCCTTACAAACGCAGTACTTC. Protein: CASSWPLQTQYF.

The V and J genes are TRBV27 and TRBJ2-5; 11 nucleotides agree with TRBD2. J lost 5 bases, V lost 5 bases, and 10 bases had no gene match. CDR3 size: 16 residues. Germline lookup yields CDR1 MNHEY and CDR2 SMNVEV (reference sequence). Here the CDR3 DNA reads TGTGCCAGCAGTCCTTTAGCGGGGGGGCCGGGGGAGACCCAGTACTTC. Translating it yields CASSPLAGGPGETQYF.

The chain uses TRBV6-4 and TRBJ1-5, with D unclear. Germline V gives CDR1 MRHNA, CDR2 SNTAGT. V lost 2 bases and J lost 7, with 15 bases in between. The CDR3 has 15 residues. DNA of the CDR3: TGTGCCAGCAGTGACAAAGTCCCCGGGGTACAGCCCCAGCATTTT. Its translation: CASSDKVPGVQPQHF.

V is TRBV18 and J is TRBJ1-3; TRBD1 matches 7 bases. V shed 0 bases and J 4 bases; nucleotides not matched to a gene: 3. The CDR3 is 15 residues long. Per the germline V gene, CDR1 is KGHSH and CDR2 is LQKENI. The chain's CDR3 is CASSPPGTAGNTIYF. The CDR3 DNA sequence: TGTGCCAGCTCACCACCGGGGACAGCCGGAAACACCATATATTTT.

The gene calls are TRBV24-1 and TRBJ2-3; no clear D gene. The CDR3 spans 13 residues. Germline CDR1 is KGHDR and CDR2 is SFDVKD. Trimming cost V 4 bases and J 2 bases, with 6 bases left between them. CDR3 protein: CATSDPSTDTQYF. The CDR3 nucleotides are TGTGCCACCAGTGACCCATCCACAGATACGCAGTATTTT.

This clone was counted a few times. The rearrangement links TRBV2 to TRBJ1-1, with D perhaps matching TRBD1 (5 bases). The CDR3 sequence is 15 residues long. Germline-derived CDR1 and CDR2 are SNHLY and FYNNEI. Trimming pared 8 bases from V and 4 bases from J, leaving 20 bases between. The DNA of the CDR3 is TGTGCCAGCGACCCTTCGGGGGTCGGGGGCACTGAAGCTTTCTTT. This sequence encodes CASDPSGVGGTEAFF.

The chain employs TRBV2 and TRBJ2-2; 12 bases agree with TRBD2. CDR1 is SNHLY, CDR2 FYNNEI, per germline. The CDR3 extends over 17 amino acids. Trimming cost V 5 bases and J 7 bases; bases outside gene matches: 11. This CDR3 is CASSFTSGGKLGGELFF. The CDR3 DNA sequence: TGTGCCAGCAGTTTCACTAGCGGGGGGAAATTGGGCGGGGAGCTGTTTTTT.